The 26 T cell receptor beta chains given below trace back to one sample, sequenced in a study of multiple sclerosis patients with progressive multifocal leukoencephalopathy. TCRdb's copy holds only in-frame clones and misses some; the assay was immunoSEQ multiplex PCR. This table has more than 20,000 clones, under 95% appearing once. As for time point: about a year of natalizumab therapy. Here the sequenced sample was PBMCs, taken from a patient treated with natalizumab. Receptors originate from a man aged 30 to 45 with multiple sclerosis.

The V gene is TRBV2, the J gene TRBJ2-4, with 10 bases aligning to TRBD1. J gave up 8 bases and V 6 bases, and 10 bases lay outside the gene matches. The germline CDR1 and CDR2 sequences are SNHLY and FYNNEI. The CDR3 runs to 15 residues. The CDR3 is CASSPIGGTGDIQYF. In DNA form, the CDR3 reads TGTGCCAGCAGCCCAATAGGGGGGACAGGGGACATTCAGTACTTC.

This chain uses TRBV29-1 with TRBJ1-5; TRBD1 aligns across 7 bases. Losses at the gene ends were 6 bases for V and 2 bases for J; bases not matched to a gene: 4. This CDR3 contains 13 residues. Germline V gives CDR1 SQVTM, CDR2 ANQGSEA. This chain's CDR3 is CSVLTGGNQPQHF. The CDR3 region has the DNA TGCAGCGTCCTAACAGGGGGCAATCAGCCCCAGCATTTT.

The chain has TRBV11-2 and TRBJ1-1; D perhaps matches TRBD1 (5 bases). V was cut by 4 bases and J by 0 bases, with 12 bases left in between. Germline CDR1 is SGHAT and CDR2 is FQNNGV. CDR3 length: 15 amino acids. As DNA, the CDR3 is TGTGCCAGCAGCTCAAGACAGTACCTGAACACTGAAGCTTTCTTT. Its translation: CASSSRQYLNTEAFF.

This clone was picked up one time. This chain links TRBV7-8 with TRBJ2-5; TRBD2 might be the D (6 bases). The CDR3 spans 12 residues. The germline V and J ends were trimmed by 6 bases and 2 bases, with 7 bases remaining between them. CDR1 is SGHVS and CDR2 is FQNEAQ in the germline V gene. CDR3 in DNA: TGTGCCAGCAGGAGCGGGCAAGAGACCCAGTACTTC. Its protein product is CASRSGQETQYF.

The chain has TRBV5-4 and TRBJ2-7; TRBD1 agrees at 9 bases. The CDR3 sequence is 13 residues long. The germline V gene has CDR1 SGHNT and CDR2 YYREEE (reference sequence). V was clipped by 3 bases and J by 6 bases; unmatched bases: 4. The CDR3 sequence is CASSSGQGTEQYF. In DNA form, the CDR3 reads TGTGCCAGCAGCTCCGGACAGGGGACCGAGCAGTACTTC.

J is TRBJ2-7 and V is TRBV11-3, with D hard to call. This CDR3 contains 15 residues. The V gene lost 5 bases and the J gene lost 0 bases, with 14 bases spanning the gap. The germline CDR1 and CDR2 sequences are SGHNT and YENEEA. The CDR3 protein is CASSAMAVSSYEQYV. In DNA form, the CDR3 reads TGTGCCAGCAGCGCCATGGCAGTTAGCTCCTACGAGCAGTACGTC.

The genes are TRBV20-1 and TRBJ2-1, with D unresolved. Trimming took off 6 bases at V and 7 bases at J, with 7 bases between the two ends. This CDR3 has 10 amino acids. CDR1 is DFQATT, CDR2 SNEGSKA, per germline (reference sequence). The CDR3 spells CSAPGNEQFF. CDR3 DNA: TGCAGTGCCCCCGGGAATGAGCAGTTCTTC.

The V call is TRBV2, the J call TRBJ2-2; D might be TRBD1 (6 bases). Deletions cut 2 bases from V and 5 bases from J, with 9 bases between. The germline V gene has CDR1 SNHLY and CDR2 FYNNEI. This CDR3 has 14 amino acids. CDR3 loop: CASSENRETGELFF. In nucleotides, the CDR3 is TGTGCCAGCAGTGAAAACAGGGAGACCGGGGAGCTGTTTTTT.

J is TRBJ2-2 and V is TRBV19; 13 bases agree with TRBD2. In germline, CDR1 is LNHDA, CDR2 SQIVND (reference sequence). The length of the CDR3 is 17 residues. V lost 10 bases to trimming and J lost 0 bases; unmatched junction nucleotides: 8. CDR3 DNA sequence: TGTGCCACCTTGACTAGCGGGAGGACCGCGAACACCGGGGAGCTGTTTTTT. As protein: CATLTSGRTANTGELFF.

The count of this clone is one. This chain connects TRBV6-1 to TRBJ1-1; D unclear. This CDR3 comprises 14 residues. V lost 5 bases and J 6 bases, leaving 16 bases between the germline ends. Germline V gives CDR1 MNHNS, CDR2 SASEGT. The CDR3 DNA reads TGTGCCAGCAGTCCTTCGACCCTGGTGGCTGAAGCTTTCTTT. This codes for CASSPSTLVAEAFF.

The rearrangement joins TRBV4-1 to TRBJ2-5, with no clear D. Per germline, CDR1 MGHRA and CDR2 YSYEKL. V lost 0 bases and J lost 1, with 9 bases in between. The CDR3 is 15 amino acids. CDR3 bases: TGCGCCAGCAGCCAAGATCCCCACGCCCAAGAGACCCAGTACTTC. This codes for CASSQDPHAQETQYF.

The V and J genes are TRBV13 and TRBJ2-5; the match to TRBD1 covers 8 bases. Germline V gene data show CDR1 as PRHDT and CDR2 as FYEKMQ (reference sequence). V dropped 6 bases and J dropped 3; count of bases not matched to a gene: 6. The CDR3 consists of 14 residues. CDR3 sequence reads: CASSQDRVKETQYF. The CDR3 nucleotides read TGTGCCAGCAGTCAGGACAGGGTAAAAGAGACCCAGTACTTC.

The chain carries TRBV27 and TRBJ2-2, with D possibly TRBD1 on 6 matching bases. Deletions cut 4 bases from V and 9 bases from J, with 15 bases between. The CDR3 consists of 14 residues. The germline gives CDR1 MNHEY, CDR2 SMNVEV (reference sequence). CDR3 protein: CASSSLGGVRELFF. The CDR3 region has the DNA TGTGCCAGCAGTTCCCTAGGGGGAGTGAGGGAGCTGTTTTTT.

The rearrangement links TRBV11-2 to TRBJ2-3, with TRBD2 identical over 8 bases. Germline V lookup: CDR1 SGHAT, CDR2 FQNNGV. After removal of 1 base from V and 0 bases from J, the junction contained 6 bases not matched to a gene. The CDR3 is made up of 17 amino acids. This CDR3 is CASSLGHSGTSTDTQYF. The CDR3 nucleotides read TGTGCCAGCAGCTTAGGGCATAGCGGGACCAGCACAGATACGCAGTATTTT.

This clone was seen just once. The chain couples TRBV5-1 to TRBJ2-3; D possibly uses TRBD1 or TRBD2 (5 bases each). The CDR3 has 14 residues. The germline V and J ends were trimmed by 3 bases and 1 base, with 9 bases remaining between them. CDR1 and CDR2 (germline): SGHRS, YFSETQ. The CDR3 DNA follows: TGCGCCAGCAGCTGGGGGTCCGGCACAGATACGCAGTATTTT. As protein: CASSWGSGTDTQYF.

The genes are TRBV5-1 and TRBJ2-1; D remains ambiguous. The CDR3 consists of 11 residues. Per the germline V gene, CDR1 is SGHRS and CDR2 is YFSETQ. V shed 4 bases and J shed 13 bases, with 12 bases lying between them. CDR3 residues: CASSTGRAQFF. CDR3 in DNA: TGCGCCAGCAGCACCGGAAGAGCCCAGTTCTTC.

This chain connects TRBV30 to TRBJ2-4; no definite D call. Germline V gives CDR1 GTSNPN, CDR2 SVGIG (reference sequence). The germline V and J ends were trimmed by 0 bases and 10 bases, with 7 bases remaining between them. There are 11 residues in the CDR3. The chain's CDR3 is CAWSVGQIQYF. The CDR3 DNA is TGTGCCTGGAGTGTAGGGCAGATTCAGTACTTC.

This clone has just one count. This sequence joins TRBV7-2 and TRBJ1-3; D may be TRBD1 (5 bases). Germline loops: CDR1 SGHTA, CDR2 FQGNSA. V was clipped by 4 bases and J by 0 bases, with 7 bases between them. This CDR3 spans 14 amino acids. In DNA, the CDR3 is TGTGCCAGCAGCTCTGACAGCTCTGGAAACACCATATATTTT. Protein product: CASSSDSSGNTIYF.

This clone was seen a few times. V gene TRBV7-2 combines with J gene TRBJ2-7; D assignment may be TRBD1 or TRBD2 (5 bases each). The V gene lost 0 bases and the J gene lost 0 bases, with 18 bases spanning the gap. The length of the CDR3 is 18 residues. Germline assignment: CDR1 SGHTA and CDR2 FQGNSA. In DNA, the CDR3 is TGTGCCAGCAGCTTAGCTACTTCCGGGACCCAGATCTCCTACGAGCAGTACTTC. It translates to CASSLATSGTQISYEQYF.

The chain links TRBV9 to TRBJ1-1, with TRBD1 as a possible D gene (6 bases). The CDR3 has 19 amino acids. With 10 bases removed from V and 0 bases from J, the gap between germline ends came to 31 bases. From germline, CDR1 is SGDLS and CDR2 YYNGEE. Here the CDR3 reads CAGTEHKGGLMLLNTEAFF. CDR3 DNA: TGTGCCGGCACCGAACATAAAGGGGGGCTAATGCTTTTGAACACTGAAGCTTTCTTT.

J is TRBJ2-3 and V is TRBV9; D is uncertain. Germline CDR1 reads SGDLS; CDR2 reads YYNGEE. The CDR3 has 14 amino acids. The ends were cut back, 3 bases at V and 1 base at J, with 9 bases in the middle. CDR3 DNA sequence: TGTGCCAGCAGCGCTAGGGCGGGCACAGATACGCAGTATTTT. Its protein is CASSARAGTDTQYF. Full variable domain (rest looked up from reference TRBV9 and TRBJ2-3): DSGVTQTPKHLITATGQRVTLRCSPRSGDLSVYWYQQSLDQGLQFLIQYYNGEERAKGNILERFSAQQFPDLHSELNLSSLELGDSALYFCASSARAGTDTQYFGPGTRLTVL.

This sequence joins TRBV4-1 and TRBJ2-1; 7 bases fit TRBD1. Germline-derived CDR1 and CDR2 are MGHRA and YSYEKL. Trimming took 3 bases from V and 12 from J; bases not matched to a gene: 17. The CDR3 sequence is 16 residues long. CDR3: CASSHFSGTDLGGQFF. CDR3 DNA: TGCGCCAGCAGCCATTTTTCCGGGACAGACTTGGGCGGGCAGTTCTTC.

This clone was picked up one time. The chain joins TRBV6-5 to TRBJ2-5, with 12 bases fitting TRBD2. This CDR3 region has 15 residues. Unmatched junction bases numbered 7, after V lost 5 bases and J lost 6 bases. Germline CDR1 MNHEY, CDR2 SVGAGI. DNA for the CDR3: TGTGCCAGCAGTGTGACTAGCGGGAGAGTGAAGACCCAGTACTTC. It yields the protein CASSVTSGRVKTQYF.

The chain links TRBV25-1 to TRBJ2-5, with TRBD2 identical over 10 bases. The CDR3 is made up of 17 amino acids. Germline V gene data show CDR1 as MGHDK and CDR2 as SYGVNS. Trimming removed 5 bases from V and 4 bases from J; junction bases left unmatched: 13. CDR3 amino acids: CASSQGLAFGPSETQYF. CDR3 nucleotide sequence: TGTGCCAGCAGTCAGGGACTAGCGTTCGGCCCTTCAGAGACCCAGTACTTC.

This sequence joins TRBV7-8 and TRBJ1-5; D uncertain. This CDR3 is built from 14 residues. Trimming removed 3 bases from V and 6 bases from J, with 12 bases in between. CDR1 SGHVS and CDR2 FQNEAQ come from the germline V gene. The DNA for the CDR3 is TGTGCCAGCAGCTTGGGAGGTTTTAGTCAGCCCCAGCATTTT. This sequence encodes CASSLGGFSQPQHF.

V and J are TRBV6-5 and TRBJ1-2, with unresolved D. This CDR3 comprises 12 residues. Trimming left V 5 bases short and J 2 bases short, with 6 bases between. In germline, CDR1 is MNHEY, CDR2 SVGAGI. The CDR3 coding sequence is TGTGCCAGCAGTAACATAAACTATGGCTACACCTTC. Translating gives CASSNINYGYTF.